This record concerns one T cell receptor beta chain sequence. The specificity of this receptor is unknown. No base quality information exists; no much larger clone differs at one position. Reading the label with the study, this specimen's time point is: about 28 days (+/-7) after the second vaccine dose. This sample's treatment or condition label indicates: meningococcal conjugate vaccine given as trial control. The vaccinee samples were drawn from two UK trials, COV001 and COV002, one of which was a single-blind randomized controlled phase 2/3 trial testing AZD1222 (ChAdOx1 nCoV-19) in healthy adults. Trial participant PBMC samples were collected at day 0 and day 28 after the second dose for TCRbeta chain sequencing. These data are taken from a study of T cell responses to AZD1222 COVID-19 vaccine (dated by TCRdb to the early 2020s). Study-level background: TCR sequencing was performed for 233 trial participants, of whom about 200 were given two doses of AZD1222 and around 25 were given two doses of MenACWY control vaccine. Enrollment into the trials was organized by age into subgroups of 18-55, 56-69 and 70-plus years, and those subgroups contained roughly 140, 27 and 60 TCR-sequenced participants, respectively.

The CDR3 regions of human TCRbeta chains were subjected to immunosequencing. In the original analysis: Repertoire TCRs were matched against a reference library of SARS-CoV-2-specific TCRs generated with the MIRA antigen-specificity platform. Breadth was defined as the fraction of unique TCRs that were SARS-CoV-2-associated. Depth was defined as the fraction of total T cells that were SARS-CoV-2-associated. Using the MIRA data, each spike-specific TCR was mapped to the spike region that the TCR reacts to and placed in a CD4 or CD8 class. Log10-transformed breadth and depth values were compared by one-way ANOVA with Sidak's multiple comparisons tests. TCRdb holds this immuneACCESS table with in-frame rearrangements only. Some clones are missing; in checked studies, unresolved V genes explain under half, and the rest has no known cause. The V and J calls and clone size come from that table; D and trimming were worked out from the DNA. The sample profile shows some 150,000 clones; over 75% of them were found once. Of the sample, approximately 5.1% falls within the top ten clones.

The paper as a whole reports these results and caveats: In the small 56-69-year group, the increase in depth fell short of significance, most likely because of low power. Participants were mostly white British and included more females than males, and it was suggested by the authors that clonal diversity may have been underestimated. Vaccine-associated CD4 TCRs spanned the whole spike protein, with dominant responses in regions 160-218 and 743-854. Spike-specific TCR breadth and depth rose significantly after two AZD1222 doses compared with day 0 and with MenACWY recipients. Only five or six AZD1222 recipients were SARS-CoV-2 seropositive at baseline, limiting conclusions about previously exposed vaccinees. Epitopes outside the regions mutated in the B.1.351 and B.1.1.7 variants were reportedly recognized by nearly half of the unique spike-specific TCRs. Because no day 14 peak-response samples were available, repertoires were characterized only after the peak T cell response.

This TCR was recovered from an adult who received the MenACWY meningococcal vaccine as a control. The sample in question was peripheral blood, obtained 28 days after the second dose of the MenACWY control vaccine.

CDR3 loop: CASAAGTVDQETQYF. The nucleotides read TGTGCCAGCGCCGCAGGGACAGTGGATCAAGAGACCCAGTACTTC. The chain was built from TRBV27 and TRBJ2-5, and TRBD1 matches 7 of the central bases. The germline V gene (reference sequence) yields MNHEY for CDR1 and SMNVEV for CDR2. The CDR3 runs 15 amino acids, cysteine and phenylalanine included. Of all the DNA, just the CDR3 is kept, 45 bases in frame from base 1. Germline trimming: 8 bases from V, 2 bases from J; junction bases outside gene matches: 11.